This TCR beta chain was documented in a study of T cells in Graves' hyperthyroidism and ophthalmopathy. About the research overall: Peripheral blood was drawn at first diagnosis, prior to all treatment. Overall study findings and caveats: Ophthalmopathy was distinguished from stable hyperthyroidism by 13 V-J signatures.

Amplification of TCR beta CDR3 regions used RNA as the template. Initially, a first-round RT-PCR of the TCR CDR3 employed the HTBI primer set. From the multiplex PCR reads, TCRdb called clonotypes with MiXCR, one entry per CDR3 protein. The data hold roughly 740,000 distinct CDR3 sequences, with around 15% observed a single time. A word on this clonotype: The antigen is undetermined.

The CDR3 has 16 residues. Trimming cost V 0 bases and J 1 base; bases outside gene matches: 3. Per the germline V gene, CDR1 is MNHEY and CDR2 is SVGAGI. Orbital computed tomography and thyroid ultrasound, together with serum TRAb and thyroxine and clinical symptoms, were used for diagnoses. Extraction of PBMCs used 9 to 10 ml of fresh peripheral blood. The chain has TRBV6-5 and TRBJ2-1, with TRBD2 matching 7 bases. Material: blood. The sequence was obtained from a young man with Graves' hyperthyroidism. The CDR3 loop reads CASSYSASGSYNEQFF. In DNA form, the CDR3 reads TGTGCCAGCAGTTACTCGGCTAGCGGTTCCTACAATGAGCAGTTCTTC.